These 11 T cell receptor beta chains were sequenced from one sample in a study of T cell changes during pregnancy in multiple sclerosis. The assay was immunoSEQ multiplex PCR, and TCRdb's table has in-frame clones only and misses some. The data hold about 51,000 clones, with about 92% observed a single time. The specimen was peripheral blood, collected in the second trimester of pregnancy. These receptors all stem from a female donor with multiple sclerosis, enrolled in a pregnancy study.

The chain links TRBV10-3 to TRBJ2-7, with 14 bases lining up with TRBD2. Germline lookup yields CDR1 ENHRY and CDR2 SYGVKD. The CDR3 is made up of 15 amino acids. Germline trimming cut 6 bases from V and 5 bases from J; bases unmatched to any gene: 6. This chain's CDR3 is CAISPGLAGAHEQYF. CDR3 coding DNA: TGTGCCATCAGCCCGGGACTAGCGGGAGCCCACGAGCAGTACTTC.

The chain links TRBV7-9 to TRBJ2-7, with 7 bases that match TRBD1. The CDR3 length is 14 residues. The V and J ends lost 5 bases and 5 bases, in that order; junction bases with no gene match: 9. Germline CDR1 is SEHNR and CDR2 is FQNEAQ (reference sequence). The CDR3 region has the DNA TGTGCCAGCAGCCTTGACAGGGTTATCCACGAGCAGTACTTC. Its protein product is CASSLDRVIHEQYF.

V usage is TRBV7-2 and J usage is TRBJ2-5, with 14 bases aligning to TRBD2. The CDR3 covers 17 residues. V was pared by 5 bases and J by 2 bases, with 7 bases of the junction left unmatched. The germline V gene has CDR1 SGHTA and CDR2 FQGNSA. CDR3 bases: TGTGCCAGCAGCCTCCTCGGACTAGCGGGAGGACAAGAGACCCAGTACTTC. It codes for CASSLLGLAGGQETQYF.

The J gene is TRBJ2-5, the V gene TRBV7-6; D not certain. The CDR3 consists of 13 residues. V lost 3 bases to trimming and J lost 4 bases, with 9 bases between them. Germline CDR1 SGHVS, CDR2 FNYEAQ. The CDR3 reads CASSFSSLETQYF. In nucleotides, the CDR3 is TGTGCCAGCAGCTTCTCAAGCCTAGAGACCCAGTACTTC.

The rearrangement joins TRBV9 to TRBJ2-3; 7 nucleotides match TRBD2. Germline V CDR1 and CDR2: SGDLS, YYNGEE. This CDR3 comprises 15 residues. The junction had 10 bases not matched to a gene; V was cut back by 4 bases and J by 5 bases. The CDR3 DNA is TGTGCCAGCAGCAGGGGCGGGAGAACGATAGATACGCAGTATTTT. Protein: CASSRGGRTIDTQYF.

The chain recombines TRBV6-1 with TRBJ2-1; 9 nucleotides align to TRBD2. CDR1 is MNHNS and CDR2 is SASEGT in the germline V gene. With 1 base clipped from V and 6 bases from J, the junction kept 4 bases outside the gene matches. The CDR3 consists of 15 residues. The CDR3 here is CASSEGLAEVNEQFF. The CDR3 DNA reads TGTGCCAGCAGTGAAGGACTAGCGGAAGTCAATGAGCAGTTCTTC.

This clone showed up just a few times. The V call is TRBV6-1, the J call TRBJ2-1; TRBD2 is a possible D gene (5 bases). Deletions cut 3 bases from V and 4 bases from J, with 10 bases between. From germline, CDR1 is MNHNS and CDR2 SASEGT. CDR3 size: 14 residues. The CDR3: CASSDSGGYNEQFF. In nucleotides, the CDR3 is TGTGCCAGCAGTGACTCCGGAGGTTACAATGAGCAGTTCTTC.

The chain combines TRBV2 with TRBJ2-5; TRBD2 matches at 9 bases. CDR1 and CDR2 from the germline V gene are SNHLY and FYNNEI. This CDR3 region has 15 residues. Trimming cost V 7 bases and J 5 bases; bases outside gene matches: 11. As DNA, the CDR3 is TGTGCCAGCAAGAGGGGTAGCGGGAGTAGGGAGACCCAGTACTTC. Protein product: CASKRGSGSRETQYF.

This sequence joins TRBV5-1 and TRBJ2-7, with 7 bases matching TRBD2. The CDR3 runs 20 residues. After removal of 1 base from V and 2 bases from J, the junction contained 21 bases not matched to a gene. CDR1 SGHRS and CDR2 YFSETQ come from the germline V gene. The chain's CDR3 is CASSLSSAGPGGLTAYEQYF. CDR3 nucleotide sequence: TGCGCCAGCAGCTTGTCTTCCGCCGGTCCTGGGGGACTAACAGCCTACGAGCAGTACTTC. Based on the CDR3 plus reference TRBV5-1 and TRBJ2-7, the full variable domain is KAGVTQTPRYLIKTRGQQVTLSCSPISGHRSVSWYQQTPGQGLQFLFEYFSETQRNKGNFPGRFSGRQFSNSRSEMNVSTLELGDSALYLCASSLSSAGPGGLTAYEQYFGPGTRLTVT.

V gene TRBV6-1 combines with J gene TRBJ1-2; 7 nucleotides align to TRBD1. This CDR3 contains 13 residues. Germline V CDR1 and CDR2: MNHNS, SASEGT. V dropped 3 bases and J dropped 2; count of bases not matched to a gene: 0. The DNA for the CDR3 is TGTGCCAGCAGTGAGGGACAGAACTATGGCTACACCTTC. Translation: CASSEGQNYGYTF.

The chain is built from TRBV7-6 and TRBJ2-5, with 7 bases matching TRBD2. This CDR3 is built from 12 residues. V lost 7 bases to trimming and J lost 5 bases; unmatched junction nucleotides: 4. Germline V gene lookup returns CDR1 SGHVS and CDR2 FNYEAQ. The CDR3 sequence is CASTPGGETQYF. CDR3 nucleotides: TGTGCCAGCACTCCCGGGGGGGAGACCCAGTACTTC.